One sample yielded the 2 T cell receptor beta chains listed below, sequenced in a study of Ad26.COV2.S vaccination and SARS-CoV-2 variants. Libraries were prepared by immunoSEQ multiplex PCR; TCRdb keeps only in-frame clonotypes and omits some of them. The sample holds about 350,000 clones, approximately 85% seen once. The treatment: around 19 received Ad26.COV2.S at low or high dose, single or two shots; several received placebo; per-sample allocation not given. Samples came from day 63 after the first vaccine or placebo injection. This material consisted of peripheral blood, taken in a trial of Ad26.COV2.S vaccine versus placebo. The receptors derive from a person between 18 and 60 years old who received the Ad26.COV2.S COVID-19 vaccine or a placebo.

The J gene is TRBJ2-5, the V gene TRBV7-9, with TRBD2 matching over 11 bases. Trimming took 5 bases from V and 2 from J; bases not matched to a gene: 4. Per the germline V gene, CDR1 is SEHNR and CDR2 is FQNEAQ (reference sequence). The CDR3 has 15 residues. DNA for the CDR3: TGTGCCAGCAGCACCCGACTAGCGGGGCAAGAGACCCAGTACTTC. Amino acid sequence: CASSTRLAGQETQYF. Combining the CDR3 with reference TRBV7-9 and TRBJ2-5 gives the whole variable domain DTGVSQNPRHKITKRGQNVTFRCDPISEHNRLYWYRQTLGQGPEFLTYFQNEAQLEKSRLLSDRFSAERPKGSFSTLEIQRTEQGDSAMYLCASSTRLAGQETQYFGPGTRLLVL.

The chain uses TRBV4-3 and TRBJ2-7; D might be TRBD2 (6 bases). The V end was cut by 4 bases, the J end by 0 bases, with 22 bases between. Germline V lookup: CDR1 LGHNA, CDR2 YSLEER. There are 18 residues in the CDR3. The CDR3 loop is CASSPSTIGHGSSYEQYF. The CDR3 nucleotides read TGCGCCAGCAGCCCAAGCACCATCGGTCACGGGAGCTCCTACGAGCAGTACTTC.